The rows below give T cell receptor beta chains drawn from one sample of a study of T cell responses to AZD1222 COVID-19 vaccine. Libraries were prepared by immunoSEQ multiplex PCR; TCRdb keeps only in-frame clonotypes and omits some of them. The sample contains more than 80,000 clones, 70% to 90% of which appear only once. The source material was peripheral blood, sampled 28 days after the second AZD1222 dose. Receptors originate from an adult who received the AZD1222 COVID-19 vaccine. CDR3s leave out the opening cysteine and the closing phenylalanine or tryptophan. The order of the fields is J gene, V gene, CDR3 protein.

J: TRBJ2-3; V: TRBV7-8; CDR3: ASSLRRDAFTDTQY
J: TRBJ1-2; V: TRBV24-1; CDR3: ATSGAGVGYGYT
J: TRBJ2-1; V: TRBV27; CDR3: ASRGDSTSSYNEQF
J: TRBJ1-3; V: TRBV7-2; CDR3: ASSYHDRGPGNTIY
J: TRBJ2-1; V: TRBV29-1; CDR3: SVVRTGRKF
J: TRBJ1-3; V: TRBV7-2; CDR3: ASSSEGQGAGGNTIY
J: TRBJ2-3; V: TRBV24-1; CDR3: ATRSTENSDTQY
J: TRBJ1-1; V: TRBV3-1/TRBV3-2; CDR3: ASSQDYGTGAF
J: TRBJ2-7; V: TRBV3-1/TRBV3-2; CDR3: ASSPGTEPYEQY
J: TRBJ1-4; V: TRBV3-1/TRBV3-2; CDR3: ASSQPSGQGWEKLF
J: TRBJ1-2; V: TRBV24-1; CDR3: ATSVPPGQENYGYT
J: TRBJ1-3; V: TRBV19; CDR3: ASSWSSGNTIY
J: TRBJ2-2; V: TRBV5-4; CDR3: ASSSPPGELF
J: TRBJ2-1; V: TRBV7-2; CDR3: ASSTRQGSSYNEQF
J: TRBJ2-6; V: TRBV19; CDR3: ASSNQNVGTGANVLT
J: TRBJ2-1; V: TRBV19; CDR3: ASSPGRGMSYNEQF
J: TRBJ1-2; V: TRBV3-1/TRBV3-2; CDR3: ASSQGDRGWYGYT
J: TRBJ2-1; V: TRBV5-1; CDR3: ASSSGTGGNEQF
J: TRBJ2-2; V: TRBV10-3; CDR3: AITENDTGELF
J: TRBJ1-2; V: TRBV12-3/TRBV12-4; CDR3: ASSLRGYGYT
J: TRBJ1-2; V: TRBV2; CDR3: ASNPRGRANYGYT
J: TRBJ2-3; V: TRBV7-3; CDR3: ASSFGTSGTTDTQY
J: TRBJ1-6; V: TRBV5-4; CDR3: ASSLDRSSYNSPLH
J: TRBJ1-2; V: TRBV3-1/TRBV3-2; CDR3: ASSQGPRPDRLGYT
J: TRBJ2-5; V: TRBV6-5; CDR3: AGKTGTMETQY
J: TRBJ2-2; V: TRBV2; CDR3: ASSDILSRELF
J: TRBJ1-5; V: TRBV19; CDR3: ATESGTGVAGNQPQH
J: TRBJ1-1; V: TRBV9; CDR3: ASSDRDSQQAF
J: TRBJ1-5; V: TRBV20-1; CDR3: SASQGAGGNQPQH
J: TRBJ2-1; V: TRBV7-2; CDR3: ASSLAGTPNEQF
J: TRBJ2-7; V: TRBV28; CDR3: ASSTPFPGQGWEQY
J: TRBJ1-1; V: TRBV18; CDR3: ASSPAANTEAF
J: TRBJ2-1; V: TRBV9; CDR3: ASSVVGVNNEQF
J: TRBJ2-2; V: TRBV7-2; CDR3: ASSGQFNTGELF
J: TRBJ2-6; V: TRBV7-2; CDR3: ASSLIGRSGANVLT
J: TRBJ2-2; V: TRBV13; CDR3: ASRSGKGTGELF
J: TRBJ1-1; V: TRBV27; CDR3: ASSLRELNTEAF
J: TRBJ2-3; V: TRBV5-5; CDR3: ASSLAGDTQY
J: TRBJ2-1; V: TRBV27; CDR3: ASSLDRGGGREQF
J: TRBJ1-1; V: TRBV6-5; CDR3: ASSYSVQANTEAF
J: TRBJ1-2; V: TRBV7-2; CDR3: ASSSQNGNGYT
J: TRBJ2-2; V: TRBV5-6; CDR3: ASSLEAGRPLAGELF
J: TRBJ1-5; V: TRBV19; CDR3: ASSTAGQGANNQPQH
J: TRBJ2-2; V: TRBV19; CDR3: ASSISSGTGGELF
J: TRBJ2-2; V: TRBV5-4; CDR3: ASRRTSGDTGELF
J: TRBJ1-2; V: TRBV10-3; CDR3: AISASGQNYGYT
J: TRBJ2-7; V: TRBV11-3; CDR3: ASSFRGRGDYEQY
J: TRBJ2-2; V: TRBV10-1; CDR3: ASSESTVTNTGELF
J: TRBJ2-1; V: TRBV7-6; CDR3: ASSLAWVAGGDEQF
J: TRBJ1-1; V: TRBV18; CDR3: ASSQQQGNTEAF
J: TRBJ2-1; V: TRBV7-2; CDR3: ASSHRGREEQF
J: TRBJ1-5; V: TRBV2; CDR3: ASSDRGNNQPQH